This T cell receptor (beta chain) was recorded in a study of regulatory T cells in long-lasting Graves disease. Time point defined: newly diagnosed GD, antithyroid drugs for less than 3 months. The TCR library was prepared using RNA isolated from PBMCs. To make TCR beta libraries, researchers used iRepertoire HTBI primers and Arm-PCR of CDR3 regions. TCRdb re-derived calls from the multiplex PCR reads in MiXCR, one entry per CDR3 protein. Of around 400,000 distinct CDR3 sequences listed, about 15% are singletons. This clonotype was counted ten times or more. Germline values: CDR1 DFQATT, CDR2 SNEGSKA (reference sequence). J lost 2 bases, V lost 3 bases, and 9 bases had no gene match. The CDR3 has 15 residues. These data were also reused for a study on T cells in Graves' hyperthyroidism and ophthalmopathy. In that study: Hyperthyroidism of Graves' type that showed no ophthalmopathy progression within 18 months was stable. Diagnostic decisions used clinical symptoms, serum thyroxine and TRAb, thyroid ultrasound and orbital computed tomography.

The chain joins TRBV20-1 to TRBJ2-7, with 8 bases fitting TRBD2. This TCR was sampled from a woman between 40 and 50 years old with Graves disease. This sample comprised peripheral blood mononuclear cells (PBMCs), obtained at new diagnosis, from a patient treated with antithyroid drugs. The CDR3 nucleotides read TGCAGTGCTAGTTTCGGGAGGGCCCTCCCCTACGAGCAGTACTTC. It encodes CSASFGRALPYEQYF.